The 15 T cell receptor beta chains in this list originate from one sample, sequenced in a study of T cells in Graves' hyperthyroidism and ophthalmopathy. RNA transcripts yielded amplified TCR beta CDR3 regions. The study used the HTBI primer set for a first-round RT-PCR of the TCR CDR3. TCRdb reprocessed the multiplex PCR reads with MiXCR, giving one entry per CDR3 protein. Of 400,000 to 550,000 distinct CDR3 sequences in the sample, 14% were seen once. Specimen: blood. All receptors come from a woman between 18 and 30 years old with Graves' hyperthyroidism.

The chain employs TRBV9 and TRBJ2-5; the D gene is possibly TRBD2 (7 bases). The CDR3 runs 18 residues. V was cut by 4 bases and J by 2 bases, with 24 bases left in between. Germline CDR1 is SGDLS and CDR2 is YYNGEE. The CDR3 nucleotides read TGTGCCAGCAGCCTCGGAGATTTAGGGGGAGGGCCACAAGAGACCCAGTACTTC. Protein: CASSLGDLGGGPQETQYF.

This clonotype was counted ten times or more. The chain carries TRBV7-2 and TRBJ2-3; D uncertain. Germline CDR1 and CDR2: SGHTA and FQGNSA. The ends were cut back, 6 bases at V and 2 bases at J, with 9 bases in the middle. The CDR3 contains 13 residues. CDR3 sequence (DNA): TGTGCCAGCAGATTCACGTCCACAGATACGCAGTATTTT. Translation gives CASRFTSTDTQYF.

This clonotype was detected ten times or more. The CDR3 bases are TGTGCCAGCAGCCTCCGGGGGGAGATGCAGTACGTC. Translating gives CASSLRGEMQYV. V and J are TRBV5-6 and TRBJ2-7; the match to TRBD2 covers 7 bases. V trimming: 4 bases; J trimming: 9 bases; junction bases outside the gene matches: 7. The length of the CDR3 is 12 residues. CDR1 is SGHDT, CDR2 YYEEEE, per germline.

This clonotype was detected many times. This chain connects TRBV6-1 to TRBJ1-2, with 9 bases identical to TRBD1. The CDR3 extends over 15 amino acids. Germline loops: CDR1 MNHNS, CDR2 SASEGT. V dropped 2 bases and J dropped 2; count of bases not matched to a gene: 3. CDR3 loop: CASSERGTGNYGYTF. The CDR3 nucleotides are TGTGCCAGCAGTGAACGAGGGACAGGGAACTATGGCTACACCTTC.

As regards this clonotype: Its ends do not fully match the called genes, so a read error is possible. The CDR3 DNA reads TGTGCCAGCAGCCCCGTTCAGAACTATGGCTACACCTTC. This gives the protein CASSPVQNYGYTF. The J gene is TRBJ1-2, the V gene TRBV5-1; no clear D. From germline, CDR1 is SGHRS and CDR2 YFSETQ. This CDR3 is 13 amino acids long.

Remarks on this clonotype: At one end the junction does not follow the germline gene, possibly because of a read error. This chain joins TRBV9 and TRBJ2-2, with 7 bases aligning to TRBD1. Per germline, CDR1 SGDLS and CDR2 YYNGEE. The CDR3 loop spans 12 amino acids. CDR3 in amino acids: CASGVRGGELFF. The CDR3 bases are TGTGCCAGCGGCGTCAGGGGGGGGGAGCTGTTTTTT. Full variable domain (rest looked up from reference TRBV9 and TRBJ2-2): DSGVTQTPKHLITATGQRVTLRCSPRSGDLSVYWYQQSLDQGLQFLIQYYNGEERAKGNILERFSAQQFPDLHSELNLSSLELGDSALYFCASGVRGGELFFGEGSRLTVL.

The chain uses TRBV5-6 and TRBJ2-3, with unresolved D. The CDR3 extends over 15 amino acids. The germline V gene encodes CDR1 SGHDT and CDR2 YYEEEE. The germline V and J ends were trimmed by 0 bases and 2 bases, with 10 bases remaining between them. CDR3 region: CASSLGTDVTDTQYF. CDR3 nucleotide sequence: TGTGCCAGCAGCTTGGGGACGGATGTCACAGATACGCAGTATTTT.

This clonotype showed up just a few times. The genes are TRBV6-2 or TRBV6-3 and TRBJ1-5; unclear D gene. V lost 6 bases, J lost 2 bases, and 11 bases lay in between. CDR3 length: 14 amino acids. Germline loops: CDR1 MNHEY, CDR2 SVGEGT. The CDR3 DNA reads TGTGCCAGCAGGTCTACATCGGGCAATCAGCCCCAGCATTTT. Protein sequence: CASRSTSGNQPQHF.

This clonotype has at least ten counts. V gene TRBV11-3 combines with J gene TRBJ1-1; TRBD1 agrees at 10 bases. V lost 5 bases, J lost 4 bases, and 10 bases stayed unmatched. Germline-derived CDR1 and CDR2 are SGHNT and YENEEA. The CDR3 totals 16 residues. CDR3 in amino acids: CASSVSSDRGATEAFF. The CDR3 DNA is TGTGCCAGCAGCGTTAGCTCGGACAGGGGGGCCACTGAAGCTTTCTTT.

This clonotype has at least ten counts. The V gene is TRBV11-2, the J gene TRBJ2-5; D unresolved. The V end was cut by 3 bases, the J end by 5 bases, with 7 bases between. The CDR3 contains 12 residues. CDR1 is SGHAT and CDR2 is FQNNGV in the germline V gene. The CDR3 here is CASSFLRETQYF. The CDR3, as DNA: TGTGCCAGCAGCTTTCTCAGGGAGACCCAGTACTTC.

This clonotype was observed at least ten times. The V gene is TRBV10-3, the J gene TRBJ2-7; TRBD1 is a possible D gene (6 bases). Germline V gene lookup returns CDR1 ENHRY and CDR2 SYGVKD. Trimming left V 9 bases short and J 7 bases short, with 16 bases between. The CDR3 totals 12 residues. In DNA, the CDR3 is TGTGCCATTCTGACTTCAGGGGATGAGCAGTACTTC. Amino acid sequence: CAILTSGDEQYF.

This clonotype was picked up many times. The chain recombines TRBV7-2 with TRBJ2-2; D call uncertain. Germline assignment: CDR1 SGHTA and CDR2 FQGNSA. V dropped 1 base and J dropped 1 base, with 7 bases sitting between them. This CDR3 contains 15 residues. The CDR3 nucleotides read TGTGCCAGCAGCTTAGTCTCCCAGAACACCGGGGAGCTGTTTTTT. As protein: CASSLVSQNTGELFF.

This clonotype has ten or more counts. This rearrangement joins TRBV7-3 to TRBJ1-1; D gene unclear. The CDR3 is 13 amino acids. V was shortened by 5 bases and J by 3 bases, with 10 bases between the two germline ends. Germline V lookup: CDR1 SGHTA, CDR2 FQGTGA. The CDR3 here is CASSPEYDTEAFF. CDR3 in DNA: TGTGCCAGCAGCCCCGAGTACGACACTGAAGCTTTCTTT.

This CDR3 is CASSLEVVAGWSSYNEQFF. The CDR3 nucleotides are TGTGCCAGCAGCTTAGAGGTAGTAGCGGGGTGGAGCTCCTACAATGAGCAGTTCTTC. V usage is TRBV13 and J usage is TRBJ2-1, with 8 bases identical to TRBD2. From germline, CDR1 is PRHDT and CDR2 FYEKMQ (reference sequence). CDR3 length equals 19 residues. After removal of 1 base from V and 0 bases from J, the junction contained 11 bases not matched to a gene.

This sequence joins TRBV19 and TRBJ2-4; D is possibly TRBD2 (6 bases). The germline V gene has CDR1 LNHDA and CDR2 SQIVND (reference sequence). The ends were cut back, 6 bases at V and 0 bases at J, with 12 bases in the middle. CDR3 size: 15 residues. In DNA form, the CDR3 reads TGTGCCAGTAGGGAGGGCAGCCTAGCCAAAAACATTCAGTACTTC. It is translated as CASREGSLAKNIQYF.